This T cell receptor beta chain originates from a study of PD-1 blockade in classical Hodgkin lymphoma. The sample's time point: cycle 4 day 1 (C4D1), after 6 weeks of nivolumab. With no exception, relapse followed autologous stem cell transplantation in all patients, and brentuximab vedotin exposure varied. Method: immunoSEQ multiplex PCR; TCRdb's copy keeps in-frame clones and lacks some. In the table there are about 47,000 clones, about 80% of which are singletons. Losses at the gene ends were 8 bases for V and 3 bases for J; bases not matched to a gene: 7. Germline lookup yields CDR1 MNHNS and CDR2 SASEGT. This CDR3 comprises 13 residues.

The sequence came from a human donor with classical Hodgkin lymphoma. V gene TRBV6-1 combines with J gene TRBJ2-7; 7 positions agree with TRBD1. The input for sequencing was peripheral blood mononuclear cells (PBMCs), taken before the fourth cycle of nivolumab. CDR3 nucleotide sequence: TGTGCCAGCGGCTGGGACAGCTTCTACGAGCAGTACTTC. It yields the protein CASGWDSFYEQYF.